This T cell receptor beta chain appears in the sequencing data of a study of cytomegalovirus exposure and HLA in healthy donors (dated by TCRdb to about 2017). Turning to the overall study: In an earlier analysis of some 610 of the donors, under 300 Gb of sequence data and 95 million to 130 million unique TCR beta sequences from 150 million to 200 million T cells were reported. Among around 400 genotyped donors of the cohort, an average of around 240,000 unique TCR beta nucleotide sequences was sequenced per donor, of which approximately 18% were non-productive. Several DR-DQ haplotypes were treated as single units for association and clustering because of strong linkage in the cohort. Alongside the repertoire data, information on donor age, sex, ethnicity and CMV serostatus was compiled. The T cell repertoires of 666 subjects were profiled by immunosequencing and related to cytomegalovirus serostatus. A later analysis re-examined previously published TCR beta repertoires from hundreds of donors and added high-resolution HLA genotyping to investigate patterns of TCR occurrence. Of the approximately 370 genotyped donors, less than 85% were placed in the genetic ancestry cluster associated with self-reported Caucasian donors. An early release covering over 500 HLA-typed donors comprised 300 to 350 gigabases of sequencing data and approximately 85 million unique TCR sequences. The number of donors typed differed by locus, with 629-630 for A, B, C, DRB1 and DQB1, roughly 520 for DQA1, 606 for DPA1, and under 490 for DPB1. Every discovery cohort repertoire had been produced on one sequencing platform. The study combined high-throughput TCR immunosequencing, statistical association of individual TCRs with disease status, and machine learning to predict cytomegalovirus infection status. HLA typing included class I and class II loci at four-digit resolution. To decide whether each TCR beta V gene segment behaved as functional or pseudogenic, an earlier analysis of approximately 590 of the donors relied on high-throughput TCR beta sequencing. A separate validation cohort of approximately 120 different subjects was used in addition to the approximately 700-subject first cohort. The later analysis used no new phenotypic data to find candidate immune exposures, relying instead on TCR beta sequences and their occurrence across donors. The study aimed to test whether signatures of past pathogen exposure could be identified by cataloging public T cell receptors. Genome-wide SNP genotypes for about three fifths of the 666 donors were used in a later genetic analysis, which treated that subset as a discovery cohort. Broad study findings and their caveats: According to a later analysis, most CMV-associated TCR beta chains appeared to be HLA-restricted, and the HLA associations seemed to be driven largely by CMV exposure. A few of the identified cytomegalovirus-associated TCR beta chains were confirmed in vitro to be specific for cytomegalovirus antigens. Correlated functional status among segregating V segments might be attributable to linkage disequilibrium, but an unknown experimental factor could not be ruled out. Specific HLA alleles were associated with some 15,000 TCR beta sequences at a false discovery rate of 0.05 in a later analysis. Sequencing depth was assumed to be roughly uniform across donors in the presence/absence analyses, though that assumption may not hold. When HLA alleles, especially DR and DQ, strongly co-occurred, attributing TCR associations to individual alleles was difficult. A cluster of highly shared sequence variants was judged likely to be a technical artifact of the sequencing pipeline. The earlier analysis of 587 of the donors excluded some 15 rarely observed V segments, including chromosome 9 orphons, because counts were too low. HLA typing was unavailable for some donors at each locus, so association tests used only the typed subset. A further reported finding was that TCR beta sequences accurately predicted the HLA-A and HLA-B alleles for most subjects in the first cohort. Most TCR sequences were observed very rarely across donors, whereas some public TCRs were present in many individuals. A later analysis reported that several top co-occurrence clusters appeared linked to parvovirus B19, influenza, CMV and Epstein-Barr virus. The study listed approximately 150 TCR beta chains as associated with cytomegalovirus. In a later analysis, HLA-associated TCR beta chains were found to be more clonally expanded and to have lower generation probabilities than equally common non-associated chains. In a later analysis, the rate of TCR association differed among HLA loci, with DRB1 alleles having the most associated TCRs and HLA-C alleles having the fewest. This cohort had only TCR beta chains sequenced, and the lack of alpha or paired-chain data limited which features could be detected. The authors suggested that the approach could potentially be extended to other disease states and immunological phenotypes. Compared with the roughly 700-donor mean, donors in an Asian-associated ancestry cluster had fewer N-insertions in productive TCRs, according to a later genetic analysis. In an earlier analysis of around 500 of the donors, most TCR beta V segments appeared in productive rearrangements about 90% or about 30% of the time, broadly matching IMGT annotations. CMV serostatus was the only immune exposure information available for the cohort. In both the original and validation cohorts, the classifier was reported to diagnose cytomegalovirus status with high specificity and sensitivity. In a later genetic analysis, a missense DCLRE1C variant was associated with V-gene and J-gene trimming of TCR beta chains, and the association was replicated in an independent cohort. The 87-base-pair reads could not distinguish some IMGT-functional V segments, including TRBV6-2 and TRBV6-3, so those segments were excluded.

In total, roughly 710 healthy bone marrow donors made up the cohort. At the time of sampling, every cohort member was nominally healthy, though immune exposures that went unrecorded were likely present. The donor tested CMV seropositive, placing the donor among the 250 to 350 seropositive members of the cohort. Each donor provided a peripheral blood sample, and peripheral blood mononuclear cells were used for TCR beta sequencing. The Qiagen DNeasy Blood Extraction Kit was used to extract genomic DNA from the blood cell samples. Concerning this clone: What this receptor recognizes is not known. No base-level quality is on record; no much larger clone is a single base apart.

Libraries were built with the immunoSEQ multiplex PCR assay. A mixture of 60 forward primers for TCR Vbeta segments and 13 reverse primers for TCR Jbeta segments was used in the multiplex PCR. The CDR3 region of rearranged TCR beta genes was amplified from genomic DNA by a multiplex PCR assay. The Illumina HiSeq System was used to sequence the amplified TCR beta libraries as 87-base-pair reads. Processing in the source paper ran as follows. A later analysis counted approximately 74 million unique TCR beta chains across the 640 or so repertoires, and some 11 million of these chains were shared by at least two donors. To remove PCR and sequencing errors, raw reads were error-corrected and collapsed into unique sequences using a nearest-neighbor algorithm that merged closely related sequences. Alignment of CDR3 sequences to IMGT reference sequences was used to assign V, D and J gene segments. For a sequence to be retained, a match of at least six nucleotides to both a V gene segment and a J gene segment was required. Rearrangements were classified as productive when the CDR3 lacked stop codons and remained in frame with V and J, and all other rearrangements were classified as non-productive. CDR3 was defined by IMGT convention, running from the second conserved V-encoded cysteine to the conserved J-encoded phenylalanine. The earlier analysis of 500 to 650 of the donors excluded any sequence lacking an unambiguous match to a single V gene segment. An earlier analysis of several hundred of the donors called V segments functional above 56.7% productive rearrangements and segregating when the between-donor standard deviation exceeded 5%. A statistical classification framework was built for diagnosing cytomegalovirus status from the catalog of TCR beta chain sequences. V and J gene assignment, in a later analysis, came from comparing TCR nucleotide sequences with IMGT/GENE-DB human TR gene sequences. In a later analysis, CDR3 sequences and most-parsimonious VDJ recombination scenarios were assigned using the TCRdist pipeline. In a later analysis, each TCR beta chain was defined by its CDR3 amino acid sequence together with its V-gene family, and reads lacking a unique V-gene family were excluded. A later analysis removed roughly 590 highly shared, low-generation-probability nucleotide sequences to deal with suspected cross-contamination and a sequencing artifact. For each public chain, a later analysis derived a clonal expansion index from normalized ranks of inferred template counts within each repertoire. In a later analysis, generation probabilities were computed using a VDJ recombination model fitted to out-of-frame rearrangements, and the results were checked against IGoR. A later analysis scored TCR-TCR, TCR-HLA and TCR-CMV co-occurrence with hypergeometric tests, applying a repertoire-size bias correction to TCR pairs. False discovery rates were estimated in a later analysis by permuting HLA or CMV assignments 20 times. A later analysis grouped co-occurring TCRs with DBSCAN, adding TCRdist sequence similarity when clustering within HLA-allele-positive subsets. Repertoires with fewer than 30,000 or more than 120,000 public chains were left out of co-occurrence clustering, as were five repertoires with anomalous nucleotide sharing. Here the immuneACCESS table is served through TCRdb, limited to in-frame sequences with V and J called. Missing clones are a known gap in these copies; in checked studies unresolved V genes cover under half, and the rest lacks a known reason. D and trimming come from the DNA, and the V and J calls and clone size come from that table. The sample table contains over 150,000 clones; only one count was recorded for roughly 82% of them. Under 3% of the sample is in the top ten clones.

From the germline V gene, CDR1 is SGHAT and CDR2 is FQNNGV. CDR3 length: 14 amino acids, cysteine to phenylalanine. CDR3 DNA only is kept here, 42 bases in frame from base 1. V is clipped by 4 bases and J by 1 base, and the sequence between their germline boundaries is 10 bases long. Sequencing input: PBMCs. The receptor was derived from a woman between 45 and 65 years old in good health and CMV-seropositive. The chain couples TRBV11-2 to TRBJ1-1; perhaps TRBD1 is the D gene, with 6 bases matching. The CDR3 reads CASSSHRENTEAFF. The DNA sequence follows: TGTGCCAGCAGCTCCCACAGGGAGAACACTGAAGCTTTCTTT. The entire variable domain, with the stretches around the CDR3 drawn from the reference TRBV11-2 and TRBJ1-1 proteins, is EAGVAQSPRYKIIEKRQSVAFWCNPISGHATLYWYQQILGQGPKLLIQFQNNGVVDDSQLPKDRFSAERLKGVDSTLKIQPAKLEDSAVYLCASSSHRENTEAFFGQGTRLTVV.